The subject of this entry is one TCR beta chain. The source of the sample is a study of cytomegalovirus exposure and HLA in healthy donors. The germline V gene encodes CDR1 MGHDK and CDR2 SYGVNS. V was pared by 5 bases and J by 3 bases, with 1 base of the junction left unmatched. The CDR3 has 13 residues. Clones were read by immunoSEQ multiplex PCR, and TCRdb kept only the in-frame ones, dropping some. The data hold some 80,000 clones, with roughly 95% observed a single time. This TCR was sampled from a woman in her late teens or twenties in good health and CMV-seronegative. The sequenced material came from PBMCs. The rearrangement joins TRBV25-1 to TRBJ1-2, with 9 bases matching TRBD1. The CDR3 DNA reads TGTGCCAGCAGTTGGACAGGGGACTATGGCTACACCTTC. It specifies CASSWTGDYGYTF.